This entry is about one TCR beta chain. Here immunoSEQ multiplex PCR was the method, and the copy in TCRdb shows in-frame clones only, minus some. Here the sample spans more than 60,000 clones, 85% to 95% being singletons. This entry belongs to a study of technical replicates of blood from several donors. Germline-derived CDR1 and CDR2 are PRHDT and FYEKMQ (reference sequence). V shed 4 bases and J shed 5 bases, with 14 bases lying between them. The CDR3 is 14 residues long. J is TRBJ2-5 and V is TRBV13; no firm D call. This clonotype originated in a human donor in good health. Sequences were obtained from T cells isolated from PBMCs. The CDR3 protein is CASSSGATGETQYF. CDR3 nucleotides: TGTGCCAGCAGCTCCGGAGCTACCGGGGAGACCCAGTACTTC.